The source of this TCR beta chain is a study of T cells expressing NK-cell markers. Across the study: The authors derived TCR beta repertoires from sorted CD3+CD56+NKG2C+, CD3+CD56+NKG2C- and CD3+CD56-NKG2C+ T cells. Eight donors were sequenced, seven testing HCMV-seropositive and one testing seronegative. Study observations and caveats: The dominant NKG2C+ clonotypes represented about 1.0-7.5% of CD8+ T cells in more than five donors.

With regard to this clonotype: Its antigen is currently unknown.

In germline, CDR1 is DFQATT, CDR2 SNEGSKA (reference sequence). The CDR3 sequence is 15 residues long. No DNA is given; TCRdb re-called the 5' RACE reads and lists each CDR3 protein once. Found here are 500,000 to 700,000 distinct CDR3 sequences; the top ten clones hold approximately 3.6%. The rearrangement joins TRBV20-1 to TRBJ2-3; the TRBD2 assignment by TCRdb is unverifiable without DNA. Material for sequencing was blood T cells: a sorted CD56 or NKG2C T cell subset, CD4+ or CD8+ T cells, or bulk PBMC T cells (not recorded which). The clonotype originates from a young man in good health. Here the CDR3 reads CSAPGTSGRRGTQYF.